This T cell receptor (beta chain) was documented in a study of Graves' ophthalmopathy and Graves' hyperthyroidism. Study conclusions and caveats: The authors also found most expanded thyroid clonotypes above 0.001 frequency in blood.

This CDR3 is 16 amino acids long. Trimming left V 2 bases short and J 2 bases short, with 12 bases between. Germline values: CDR1 SEHNR, CDR2 FQNEAQ (reference sequence). The authors amplified TCR beta CDR3 regions, and they did so from RNA transcripts for repertoire sequencing. RT-PCR with HTBI primers came first, then second-round multiplex PCR. TCRdb processed the multiplex PCR reads anew with MiXCR; each CDR3 protein has one entry. Of approximately 700,000 distinct CDR3 sequences listed, roughly 39% are singletons. There are many counts of this clonotype. Its antigen is unknown. Sequenced sample: peripheral blood. The TCR originated in an adult man with Graves' ophthalmopathy. V and J are TRBV7-9 and TRBJ2-2; no clear D. The CDR3 DNA reads TGTGCCAGCAGCTTATCCGGGTCGGAAAACACCGGGGAGCTGTTTTTT. This encodes CASSLSGSENTGELFF. Drawing the rest from reference TRBV7-9 and TRBJ2-2, the complete variable domain is DTGVSQNPRHKITKRGQNVTFRCDPISEHNRLYWYRQTLGQGPEFLTYFQNEAQLEKSRLLSDRFSAERPKGSFSTLEIQRTEQGDSAMYLCASSLSGSENTGELFFGEGSRLTVL.